This T cell receptor beta chain was observed in a study of cytomegalovirus exposure and HLA in healthy donors. In the study overall: The approximately 110 validation repertoires used the same platform as the 666 first-cohort repertoires, a later analysis reported.

This CDR3 is 12 amino acids long. The germline V gene has CDR1 LNHNV and CDR2 YYDKDF (reference sequence). Trimming removed 8 bases from V and 6 bases from J; junction bases left unmatched: 1. Produced via immunoSEQ multiplex PCR; TCRdb's table is partial and in-frame only. The sample lists 55,000 to 65,000 clones, about 88% occurring once. The chain is built from TRBV15 and TRBJ2-4; 10 bases map to TRBD1. The TCR was taken from a man younger than 30 in good health and CMV-seronegative. Material: PBMCs. CDR3 sequence (DNA): TGTGCCACCCGGGACAGGGGAAACATTCAGTACTTC. Protein product: CATRDRGNIQYF.